This TCR beta chain is from a study of response to subunit inactivated influenza vaccine. This clonotype showed up many times. The antigen is undetermined. Each CDR3 protein is one row after TCRdb ran MiXCR on the RT-PCR reads. Among approximately 730,000 distinct CDR3 sequences, roughly 14% were seen once, and the ten largest hold 5.5% to 8%. Findings and limits, study-wide: Every seasonal influenza vaccination brings in few new T cells, the authors suggested.

CDR3 length: 15 residues. V was cut by 4 bases and J by 1 base, with 11 bases left in between. Germline V gene data show CDR1 as SGHAT and CDR2 as FQNNGV. The chain couples TRBV11-2 to TRBJ2-1; D is perhaps TRBD2 (6 bases). The source was PBMCs from blood, collected 14 to 15 days before vaccination. This receptor was taken from a man aged 50-59 years who received an inactivated influenza vaccine. This chain's CDR3 is CASSWRAGSYNEQFF. CDR3 DNA: TGTGCCAGCAGCTGGAGGGCAGGGTCCTACAATGAGCAGTTCTTC.